This TCR beta chain derives from a study of Ad26.COV2.S vaccination and SARS-CoV-2 variants. Study results and limitations: With respect to non-spike TCR breadth, vaccine and placebo recipients were similar. People given the vaccine had a wider spike-specific TCR breadth than placebo recipients did. Measures of TCR breadth and depth may have fallen short of total T cell responses.

In its sample, this clone was seen once. Its antigen remains unknown. The assay was immunoSEQ multiplex PCR, and TCRdb's table has in-frame clones only and misses some. The sample records under 150,000 clones, 80% to 90% being singletons. V lost 3 bases to trimming and J lost 2 bases; unmatched junction nucleotides: 2. CDR1 MNHNS and CDR2 SASEGT come from the germline V gene. The CDR3 loop spans 15 amino acids. This chain connects TRBV6-1 to TRBJ2-1; TRBD2 matches 9 bases. Sequencing was performed on peripheral blood, taken after recovery from COVID-19. The clonotype comes from a human donor who had recovered from COVID-19. The CDR3 here is CASSEASGAYNEQFF. Here the CDR3 DNA reads TGTGCCAGCAGTGAGGCTAGCGGGGCCTACAATGAGCAGTTCTTC.